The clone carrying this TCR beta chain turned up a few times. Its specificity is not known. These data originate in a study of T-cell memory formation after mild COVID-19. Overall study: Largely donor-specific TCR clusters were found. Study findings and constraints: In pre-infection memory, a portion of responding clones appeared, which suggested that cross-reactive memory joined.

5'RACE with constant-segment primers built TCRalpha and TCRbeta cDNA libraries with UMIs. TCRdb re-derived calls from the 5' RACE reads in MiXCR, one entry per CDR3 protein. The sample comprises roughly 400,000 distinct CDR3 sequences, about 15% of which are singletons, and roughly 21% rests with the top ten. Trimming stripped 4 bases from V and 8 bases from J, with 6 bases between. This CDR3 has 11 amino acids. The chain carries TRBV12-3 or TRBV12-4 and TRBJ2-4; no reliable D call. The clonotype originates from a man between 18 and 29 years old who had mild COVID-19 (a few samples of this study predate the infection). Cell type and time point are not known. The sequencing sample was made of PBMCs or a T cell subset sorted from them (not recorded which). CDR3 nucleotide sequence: TGTGCCAGCAGTTGGGCAGACATTCAGTACTTC. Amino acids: CASSWADIQYF.